This TCR beta chain was captured in a study of T cells expressing NK-cell markers. Overall study results and limits: In a handful of donors, dominant CD3+CD56+NKG2C+ clones formed about 1.0-8% of CD8+ cells.

To note about this clonotype: Its antigen is not identified.

CDR1 and CDR2 from the germline V gene are SGHNT and YENEEA. This CDR3 comprises 20 residues. TCRdb re-called the 5' RACE reads; one entry per CDR3 protein, DNA not given. The repertoire table contains a few hundred thousand distinct CDR3 sequences. Sequenced material: blood T cells: a sorted CD56 or NKG2C T cell subset, CD4+ or CD8+ T cells, or bulk PBMC T cells (not recorded which). This chain uses TRBV11-3 with TRBJ2-3; TCRdb reports TRBD2, a call that lacks DNA to check it against. This clonotype originated in a man aged 18 to 69 in good health. CDR3 amino acids: CASSPSPSSGARPHTDTQYF.